This TCR gamma chain emerged from a study of Vδ1+ human thymocytes. Study-wide results and limits: Highly polyclonal TRG and TRD repertoires with Gaussian CDR3 length distributions appeared in thymus. The authors advised highly purified populations and single-cell validation. Thymic delta-chain repertoires held 15% to 20% Vdelta2 sequences and few Vdelta3, despite high sort purity.

Thymocytes were sorted as CD3+ TCRVdelta1+ TCRVdelta2- after alphabeta T cell depletion. Vdelta1+ thymocyte sorts reached between 98% and 99.6% purity. The table lists this clone with a few counts. Its target is unknown. V lost 3 bases to trimming and J lost 8 bases; unmatched junction nucleotides: 3. The germline V gene has CDR1 VENAVY and CDR2 YDSYNSRV. The CDR3 runs 12 residues. The template was reverse-transcribed extracted RNA. The CDR3 regions were amplified by multiplex PCR from V-gene primers to a constant-region primer. TCRdb reanalyzed the multiplex PCR reads using CATT. The data show 20,000 to 25,000 gamma-chain clones, roughly 15% seen once.

The receptor comes from a child younger than two who had congenital heart surgery. The chain is built from TRGV8 and TRGJP2. The sample was Vdelta1+ gamma-delta thymocytes from the thymus. This sample's subset: FACS-sorted CD3+ TCRalphabeta- TCRVdelta1+ TCRVdelta2- thymocytes. In DNA, the CDR3 is TGTGCCACCTGGGATCCCGATTGGATCAAGACGTTT. Protein sequence: CATWDPDWIKTF.